These 2 T cell receptor beta chains share one sample of origin, sequenced in a study of T cell responses to AZD1222 COVID-19 vaccine. Profiling relied on immunoSEQ multiplex PCR, and the TCRdb table lists in-frame clones only, not all of them. The sample contains approximately 170,000 clones, about 92% of which appear only once. Sequenced material: peripheral blood, taken 28 days after the second AZD1222 dose. Source of these receptors: an adult who received the AZD1222 COVID-19 vaccine.

In this sample, this clone turned up a few times. V and J are TRBV3-1 (or the pseudogene TRBV3-2) and TRBJ2-2, with D possibly called TRBD1 or TRBD2 (5 bases each). V was cut by 5 bases and J by 6 bases, with 13 bases left in between. This CDR3 has 14 amino acids. Germline CDR1 LGHDT, CDR2 YNNKEL (reference sequence). DNA of the CDR3: TGTGCCAGCAGCTTTTCGGGACCGTCCGGGGAGCTGTTTTTT. It codes for CASSFSGPSGELFF.

This clone appeared once. This chain joins TRBV15 and TRBJ1-2, with D possibly being TRBD1 (5 bases). CDR1 is LNHNV, CDR2 YYDKDF, per germline (reference sequence). There are 14 residues in the CDR3. With 4 bases removed from V and 2 bases from J, the gap between germline ends came to 11 bases. The CDR3 bases are TGTGCCACCAGCACAGGGACGGGGAACTATGGCTACACCTTC. It codes for CATSTGTGNYGYTF. Drawing the rest from reference TRBV15 and TRBJ1-2, the complete variable domain is DAMVIQNPRYQVTQFGKPVTLSCSQTLNHNVMYWYQQKSSQAPKLLFHYYDKDFNNEADTPDNFQSRRPNTSFCFLDIRSPGLGDTAMYLCATSTGTGNYGYTFGSGTRLTVV.